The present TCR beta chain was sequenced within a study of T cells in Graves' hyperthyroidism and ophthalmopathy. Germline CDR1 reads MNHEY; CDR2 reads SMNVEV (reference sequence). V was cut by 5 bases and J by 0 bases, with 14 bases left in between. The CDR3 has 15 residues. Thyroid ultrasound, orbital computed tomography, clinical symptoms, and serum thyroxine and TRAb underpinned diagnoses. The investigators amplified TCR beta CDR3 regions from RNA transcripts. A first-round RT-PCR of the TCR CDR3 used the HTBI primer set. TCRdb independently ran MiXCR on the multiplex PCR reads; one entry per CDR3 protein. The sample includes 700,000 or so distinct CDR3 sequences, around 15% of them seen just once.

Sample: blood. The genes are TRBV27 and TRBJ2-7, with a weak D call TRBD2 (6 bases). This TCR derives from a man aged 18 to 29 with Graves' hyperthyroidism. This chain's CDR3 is CASSDRGWNSYEQYF. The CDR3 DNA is TGTGCCAGCAGTGACCGGGGGTGGAACTCCTACGAGCAGTACTTC.